This entry features one T cell receptor beta chain sequence. The entry originates in a study of control samples from healthy donors and cancer patients. Sequencing was performed with immunoSEQ multiplex PCR; in TCRdb, only in-frame clones are kept and a portion is missing. The sample yields roughly 400,000 clones, over 75% seen once. The CDR3 totals 14 residues. Between the trimmed V and J ends, which lost 8 bases and 0 bases, there was a span of 13 bases. Germline assignment: CDR1 MNHEY and CDR2 SVGAGI. The source is a man aged 35-49 years with head and neck cancer. Material: PBMCs. V usage is TRBV6-5 and J usage is TRBJ1-1, with a possible D match to TRBD1 (5 bases). The CDR3 DNA reads TGTGCCAGCGGGGACGGGATCATGAACACTGAAGCTTTCTTT. Translating it yields CASGDGIMNTEAFF.